This T cell receptor (beta chain) was retrieved from a study of radiotherapy plus CTLA-4 blockade in lung cancer. Study details: Among enrolled patients, roughly 17% responded and less than 40% achieved disease control.

General study points: Subsequent to radiotherapy plus ipilimumab, tumor-derived TCR clones underwent expansion in blood.

Turning to this clone: Antigen specificity is unknown.

CDR3 length: 14 residues. Germline V lookup: CDR1 KGHSH, CDR2 LQKENI. V dropped 2 bases and J dropped 6 bases, with 13 bases sitting between them. Those patients who had chemo-refractory metastatic non-small-cell lung cancer were given focal radiation along with CTLA-4 blockade through ipilimumab. Data came from immunoSEQ multiplex PCR; TCRdb stores just in-frame clones and leaves some out. This sample has some 96,000 clones, with around 88% found just once. The rearrangement joins TRBV18 to TRBJ1-1, with unresolved D. The clonotype comes from a human donor with non-small cell lung cancer that progressed on radiotherapy plus ipilimumab. The specimen comprised peripheral blood, sampled from a patient treated with radiotherapy plus ipilimumab. The DNA of the CDR3 is TGTGCCAGCTCACCATCGATGTTGGTGGCTGAAGCTTTCTTT. Amino acid sequence: CASSPSMLVAEAFF. The entire variable domain, with the rest obtained from reference TRBV18 and TRBJ1-1, is as follows: NAGVMQNPRHLVRRRGQEARLRCSPMKGHSHVYWYRQLPEEGLKFMVYLQKENIIDESGMPKERFSAEFPKEGPSILRIQQVVRGDSAAYFCASSPSMLVAEAFFGQGTRLTVV.